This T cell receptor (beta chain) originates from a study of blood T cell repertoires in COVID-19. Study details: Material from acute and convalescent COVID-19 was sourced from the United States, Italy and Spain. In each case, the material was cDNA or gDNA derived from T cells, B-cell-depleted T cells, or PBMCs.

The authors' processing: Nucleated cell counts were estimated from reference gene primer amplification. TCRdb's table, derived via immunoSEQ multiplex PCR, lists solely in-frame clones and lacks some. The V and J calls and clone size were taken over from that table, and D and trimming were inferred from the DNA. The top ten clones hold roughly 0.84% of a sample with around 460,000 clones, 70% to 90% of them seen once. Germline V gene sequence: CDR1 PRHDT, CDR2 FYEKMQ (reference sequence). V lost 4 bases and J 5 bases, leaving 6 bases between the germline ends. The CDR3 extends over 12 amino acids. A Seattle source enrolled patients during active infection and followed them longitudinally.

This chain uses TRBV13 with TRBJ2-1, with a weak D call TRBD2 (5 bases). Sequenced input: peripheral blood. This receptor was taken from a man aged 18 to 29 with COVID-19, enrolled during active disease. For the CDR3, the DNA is TGTGCCAGCAGCTCCGGGAACAATGAGCAGTTCTTC. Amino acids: CASSSGNNEQFF. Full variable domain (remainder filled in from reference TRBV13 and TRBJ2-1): AAGVIQSPRHLIKEKRETATLKCYPIPRHDTVYWYQQGPGQDPQFLISFYEKMQSDKGSIPDRFSAQQFSDYHSELNMSSLELGDSALYFCASSSGNNEQFFGPGTRLTVL.